A single sample is the source of the 20 T cell receptor beta chains below, sequenced in a study of CD8+ T cells in alopecia areata. RNA was isolated and reverse transcribed to cDNA, the sequencing template. Assay: immunoSEQ multiplex PCR; the TCRdb copy retains only in-frame clones and omits some. The table records roughly 140,000 clones, 40% to 65% of them present only once. The specimen was CD8+ T cells sorted from blood, collected at week 0. The receptors stem from a human donor with alopecia areata.

This clone was observed a few times. This chain links TRBV4-3 with TRBJ2-1; TRBD2 matches at 7 bases. The V gene end was trimmed by 0 bases and the J gene end by 4 bases; junction bases not matched to a gene: 6. The CDR3 loop spans 16 amino acids. Germline V CDR1 and CDR2: LGHNA, YSLEER. CDR3 region: CASSQDPAGIYNEQFF. In DNA form, the CDR3 reads TGCGCCAGCAGCCAAGATCCAGCGGGGATTTACAATGAGCAGTTCTTC.

The CDR3, as DNA: TGCAGCGTTGAGCTGCCCACCTACGAGCAGTACTTC. Amino acids: CSVELPTYEQYF. The chain couples TRBV29-1 to TRBJ2-5; no reliable D call. The J call may be wrong; the DNA end is better matched by TRBJ2-7. Germline V gene lookup returns CDR1 SQVTM and CDR2 ANQGSEA. This CDR3 spans 12 amino acids.

The chain uses TRBV13 and TRBJ2-6; D unclear. The CDR3 spans 17 residues. Germline CDR1 is PRHDT and CDR2 is FYEKMQ (reference sequence). The ends were cut back, 2 bases at V and 0 bases at J, with 11 bases in the middle. CDR3 DNA sequence: TGTGCCAGCAGCTTAACACGGCTGGTCTCTGGGGCCAACGTCCTGACTTTC. This codes for CASSLTRLVSGANVLTF.

The genes are TRBV5-6 and TRBJ1-2; 12 bases align to TRBD1. The V gene's germline CDR1 is SGHDT and CDR2 YYEEEE. CDR3 length: 17 amino acids. J lost 6 bases, V lost 4 bases, and 13 bases had no gene match. DNA for the CDR3: TGTGCCAGCAGCCACGACTATACCGGGACAGGGGGCGATGGCTACACCTTC. Encoded protein: CASSHDYTGTGGDGYTF.

This clone was counted a few times. The CDR3 DNA is TGTGCCAGCAGTTACGGCCTATATCAGCCCCAGCATTTT. Translation gives CASSYGLYQPQHF. This rearrangement joins TRBV27 to TRBJ1-5; no clear D gene. This CDR3 comprises 13 residues. CDR1 and CDR2 (germline): MNHEY, SMNVEV (reference sequence). Trimming removed 4 bases from V and 5 bases from J, with 9 bases in between.

V and J are TRBV13 and TRBJ2-7; 7 nucleotides match TRBD1. The length of the CDR3 is 14 residues. Germline CDR1 is PRHDT and CDR2 is FYEKMQ (reference sequence). V trimming: 6 bases; J trimming: 2 bases; junction bases outside the gene matches: 7. The CDR3 DNA reads as TGTGCCAGCAGTTCCCGGACAGGACCCTACGAGCAGTACTTC. Amino acid sequence: CASSSRTGPYEQYF. The whole variable domain, filled in from reference TRBV13 and TRBJ2-7, reads AAGVIQSPRHLIKEKRETATLKCYPIPRHDTVYWYQQGPGQDPQFLISFYEKMQSDKGSIPDRFSAQQFSDYHSELNMSSLELGDSALYFCASSSRTGPYEQYFGPGTRLTVT.

This sequence joins TRBV4-1 and TRBJ1-1; D not certain. The germline V gene has CDR1 MGHRA and CDR2 YSYEKL. V shed 5 bases and J shed 3 bases, with 16 bases lying between them. The CDR3 consists of 15 residues. The CDR3 DNA reads TGCGCCAGCAGCGCGTTAGATGGGGATTACACTGAAGCTTTCTTT. This sequence encodes CASSALDGDYTEAFF.

The CDR3 region is CASSAGQGKETQYF. Written as DNA, the CDR3 is TGTGCCAGCAGTGCGGGACAGGGGAAAGAGACCCAGTACTTC. This chain joins TRBV25-1 and TRBJ2-5, with 10 bases matching TRBD1. J lost 3 bases, V lost 4 bases, and 2 bases had no gene match. This CDR3 has 14 amino acids. Per germline, CDR1 MGHDK and CDR2 SYGVNS.

This sequence joins TRBV9 and TRBJ1-1, with 7 bases matching TRBD1. The V segment lost 0 bases and the J segment 0 bases; nucleotides outside the gene matches: 5. The CDR3 has 16 residues. Per the germline V gene, CDR1 is SGDLS and CDR2 is YYNGEE. The CDR3 loop is CASSVARDSVNTEAFF. The CDR3, as DNA: TGTGCCAGCAGCGTAGCTCGGGACAGCGTGAACACTGAAGCTTTCTTT.

There are a few counts of this clone. The J gene is TRBJ2-3, the V gene TRBV21-1; the table names TRBD1, a call not compared with the DNA. TRBV21-1 constitutes a pseudogene. The CDR3 loop spans 10 amino acids. The CDR3 nucleotides read TGTGCCAGTCATCAGGATACGCAGTATTTT. Protein product: CASHQDTQYF.

The chain combines TRBV30 with TRBJ2-1; TRBD2 agrees at 9 bases. Germline trimming cut 4 bases from V and 9 bases from J; bases unmatched to any gene: 4. Germline V lookup: CDR1 GTSNPN, CDR2 SVGIG (reference sequence). The CDR3 loop spans 12 amino acids. CDR3 residues: CAWTSGNSEQFF. DNA for the CDR3: TGTGCCTGGACTAGCGGGAACAGTGAGCAGTTCTTC. The whole variable domain, remainder taken from reference TRBV30 and TRBJ2-1, is SQTIHQWPATLVQPVGSPLSLECTVEGTSNPNLYWYRQAAGRGLQLLFYSVGIGQISSEVPQNLSASRPQDRQFILSSKKLLLSDSGFYLCAWTSGNSEQFFGPGTRLTVL.

This clone has only a few counts. V and J are TRBV23-1 and TRBJ2-3; 9 bases align to TRBD1. TRBV23-1 is classed as an ORF, of uncertain function. There are 14 residues in the CDR3. J lost 3 bases, V lost 7 bases, and 5 bases had no gene match. DNA of the CDR3: TGCGCCAGCAACCGGGACAGGGAGACAGATACGCAGTATTTT. It specifies CASNRDRETDTQYF.

The chain has TRBV4-3 and TRBJ1-2, with D unresolved. CDR1 LGHNA and CDR2 YSLEER come from the germline V gene. The CDR3 loop spans 16 amino acids. Between the trimmed V and J ends, which lost 0 bases and 7 bases, there was a span of 18 bases. CDR3 DNA sequence: TGCGCCAGCAGCCAAGATAGAGGACGGGCGGGTAGTGGCTACACCTTC. Its translation: CASSQDRGRAGSGYTF.

This clone was counted only a few times. The V gene is TRBV11-2, the J gene TRBJ1-1, with D possibly being TRBD1 (6 bases). This CDR3 has 14 residues. V lost 5 bases, J lost 5 bases, and 15 bases lay in between. CDR1 is SGHAT and CDR2 is FQNNGV in the germline V gene. This CDR3 reads CASSQGGLRTEAFF. For the CDR3, the DNA is TGTGCCAGCAGCCAAGGGGGGCTGAGGACTGAAGCTTTCTTT.

In nucleotides, the CDR3 is TGTGCCACACGCACCTACGAGCAGTACTTC. Residues: CATRTYEQYF. This chain links TRBV10-3 with TRBJ2-7; unclear D gene. The CDR3 is 10 amino acids. V lost 10 bases and J 2 bases, leaving 6 bases between the germline ends. CDR1 is ENHRY, CDR2 SYGVKD, per germline.

The chain links TRBV7-2 to TRBJ2-4; 7 nucleotides line up with TRBD1. Unmatched junction bases numbered 5, after V lost 5 bases and J lost 7 bases. This CDR3 spans 13 amino acids. Germline loops: CDR1 SGHTA, CDR2 FQGNSA. The CDR3 DNA is TGTGCCAGCAGCCGAAGGGGGCAGAACATTCAGTACTTC. It translates to CASSRRGQNIQYF.

This clone was counted between two and nine times. The J gene is TRBJ2-7, the V gene TRBV10-1, with D uncertain. The V end was cut by 4 bases, the J end by 3 bases, with 22 bases between. CDR3 length: 17 residues. Germline CDR1 is WNHNN and CDR2 is SYGVQD (reference sequence). This CDR3 reads CASSAKRGVGLIYEQYF. In DNA form, the CDR3 reads TGCGCCAGCAGTGCTAAAAGAGGCGTCGGGCTAATCTACGAGCAGTACTTC.

V usage is TRBV6-6 and J usage is TRBJ1-5, with TRBD1 as a possible D gene (6 bases). CDR1 MNHNY and CDR2 SVGAGI come from the germline V gene (reference sequence). This CDR3 has 14 residues. The V gene lost 7 bases and the J gene lost 6 bases, with 16 bases spanning the gap. The CDR3 is CASNQQGGSQPQHF. The CDR3 DNA is TGTGCCAGCAACCAACAGGGTGGGAGTCAGCCCCAGCATTTT.

V usage is TRBV25-1 and J usage is TRBJ1-4; D may be TRBD1 (5 bases). V lost 5 bases and J 5 bases, leaving 9 bases between the germline ends. The CDR3 length is 13 residues. Germline CDR1 reads MGHDK; CDR2 reads SYGVNS. The DNA for the CDR3 is TGTGCCAGCAGTAGACAGCTGAATGAAAAACTGTTTTTT. This gives the protein CASSRQLNEKLFF.

This clone was recorded a few times. An end of the junction does not agree with germline; a read error may underlie this. This sequence joins TRBV29-1 and TRBJ2-5; no firm D call. The CDR3 covers 10 residues. Germline-derived CDR1 and CDR2 are SQVTM and ANQGSEA. The CDR3 DNA sequence: TGCAGCGTCGAAGGAGAGACCCAGTACTTC. This sequence encodes CSVEGETQYF. Supplemented by reference TRBV29-1 and TRBJ2-5, the full variable domain reads SAVISQKPSRDICQRGTSLTIQCQVDSQVTMMFWYRQQPGQSLTLIATANQGSEATYESGFVIDKFPISRPNLTFSTLTVSNMSPEDSSIYLCSVEGETQYFGPGTRLLVL.